The next 30 T cell receptor beta chains were all read from a single sample in a study of cytomegalovirus exposure and HLA in healthy donors. A multiplex PCR was run with 60 Vbeta primers and 13 Jbeta primers. Clones were read by immunoSEQ multiplex PCR, and TCRdb kept only the in-frame ones, dropping some. The sample shows about 120,000 clones, 70% to 85% of them seen only once. Sequenced input: PBMCs. The receptor source for this set is a human donor in good health.

The rearrangement uses TRBV27 and TRBJ1-6; the D gene is possibly TRBD1 (5 bases). V was trimmed by 3 bases and J by 5 bases, leaving 14 bases between them. The length of the CDR3 is 16 residues. Germline CDR1 is MNHEY and CDR2 is SMNVEV (reference sequence). The CDR3 DNA reads as TGTGCCAGCAGTTTTAAGGGGCCCTATAATAATTCACCCCTCCACTTT. Translation: CASSFKGPYNNSPLHF.

The rearrangement joins TRBV2 to TRBJ2-7; 7 positions match TRBD1. CDR3 length equals 13 residues. From germline, CDR1 is SNHLY and CDR2 FYNNEI. The junction had 9 bases not matched to a gene; V was cut back by 5 bases and J by 8 bases. This chain's CDR3 is CASSLGQELKQYF. DNA of the CDR3: TGTGCCAGCAGTCTTGGACAGGAGTTGAAGCAGTACTTC.

The V call is TRBV7-2, the J call TRBJ2-1; 7 nucleotides agree with TRBD1. V dropped 5 bases and J dropped 0; count of bases not matched to a gene: 4. Germline assignment: CDR1 SGHTA and CDR2 FQGNSA. The CDR3 contains 15 residues. The CDR3 protein is CASSLGQASYNEQFF. DNA of the CDR3: TGTGCCAGCAGCCTCGGACAGGCCTCCTACAATGAGCAGTTCTTC.

Remarks on this clone: Different DNA sequences within this sample yield the same CDR3. This sequence joins TRBV10-1 and TRBJ2-7, with D tentatively TRBD1 (5 bases). Germline CDR1 and CDR2: WNHNN and SYGVQD (reference sequence). CDR3 length: 12 residues. The ends were cut back, 4 bases at V and 7 bases at J, with 11 bases in the middle. The CDR3 nucleotides read TGCGCCAGCAGTGCAGGGTCAAGGGAGCAGTACTTC. Translated, it gives CASSAGSREQYF.

In its sample, this clone was seen once. J is TRBJ2-2 and V is TRBV6-4; 7 bases fit TRBD2. After removal of 3 bases from V and 6 bases from J, the junction contained 1 base not matched to a gene. Germline CDR1 and CDR2: MRHNA and SNTAGT. The CDR3 has 13 residues. DNA for the CDR3: TGTGCCAGCAGTGAGGGGGGGGCCGGGGAGCTGTTTTTT. Residues: CASSEGGAGELFF.

The chain uses TRBV19 and TRBJ2-7, with 11 bases fitting TRBD1. CDR1 LNHDA and CDR2 SQIVND come from the germline V gene (reference sequence). V trimming: 9 bases; J trimming: 2 bases; junction bases outside the gene matches: 9. The CDR3 contains 15 residues. CDR3 nucleotide sequence: TGTGCCAGCAACCCTGGGACAGGGGGAACCTACGAGCAGTACTTC. It encodes CASNPGTGGTYEQYF.

The chain couples TRBV7-6 to TRBJ2-3; 10 bases align to TRBD2. The CDR3 length is 18 residues. In germline, CDR1 is SGHVS, CDR2 FNYEAQ. With 1 base clipped from V and 4 bases from J, the junction kept 11 bases outside the gene matches. CDR3 region: CASSLVGLAGEWADTQYF. CDR3 bases: TGTGCCAGCAGCTTAGTGGGCCTAGCGGGAGAGTGGGCAGATACGCAGTATTTT. The full variable domain, in which reference TRBV7-6 and TRBJ2-3 provide the parts outside the CDR3, is GAGVSQSPRYKVTKRGQDVALRCDPISGHVSLYWYRQALGQGPEFLTYFNYEAQQDKSGLPNDRFSAERPEGSISTLTIQRTEQRDSAMYRCASSLVGLAGEWADTQYFGPGTRLTVL.

This clone showed up just once. V is TRBV6-5 and J is TRBJ2-1; tentative D call: TRBD1 (5 bases). The germline V and J ends were trimmed by 2 bases and 2 bases, with 10 bases remaining between them. Germline CDR1 reads MNHEY; CDR2 reads SVGAGI. This CDR3 has 15 residues. CDR3 nucleotides: TGTGCCAGCAGTTACGGGGCTAGTCCCTACAATGAGCAGTTCTTC. This encodes CASSYGASPYNEQFF.

V and J are TRBV19 and TRBJ1-2; a possible D gene is TRBD1 (5 bases). Trimming pared 4 bases from V and 8 bases from J, leaving 17 bases between. The CDR3 is 14 amino acids. Germline values: CDR1 LNHDA, CDR2 SQIVND (reference sequence). The DNA of the CDR3 is TGTGCCAGTAGTACGGGGGACGCCCGGGGAGGCTACACCTTC. It codes for CASSTGDARGGYTF.

This chain joins TRBV5-6 and TRBJ1-5, with unresolved D. The CDR3 sequence is 15 residues long. Trimming took 2 bases from V and 2 from J, leaving 11 bases between them. Germline values: CDR1 SGHDT, CDR2 YYEEEE. The CDR3 reads CASSFRGSGNQPQHF. The CDR3 DNA reads TGTGCCAGCAGCTTTCGGGGTTCGGGCAATCAGCCCCAGCATTTT.

This rearrangement joins TRBV28 to TRBJ1-1; TRBD1 agrees at 7 bases. The V gene's germline CDR1 is MDHEN and CDR2 SYDVKM. This CDR3 contains 16 residues. V gave up 2 bases and J gave up 3 bases; unmatched junction bases: 9. The CDR3 DNA follows: TGTGCCAGCAGTTTAATATACCAGGGGGTGTACACTGAAGCTTTCTTT. Its translation is CASSLIYQGVYTEAFF.

V and J are TRBV18 and TRBJ1-1; weak D call: TRBD1 (6 bases). This CDR3 contains 15 residues. Germline CDR1 and CDR2: KGHSH and LQKENI. V lost 3 bases, J lost 1 base, and 12 bases lay in between. The CDR3 DNA reads TGTGCCAGCTCACCTACAGGGTCCCAGAACACTGAAGCTTTCTTT. Protein sequence: CASSPTGSQNTEAFF.

The J gene is TRBJ1-4, the V gene TRBV7-9; 7 bases map to TRBD1. CDR3 length equals 17 residues. V lost 1 base to trimming and J lost 2 bases; unmatched junction nucleotides: 7. From germline, CDR1 is SEHNR and CDR2 FQNEAQ (reference sequence). CDR3 coding DNA: TGTGCCAGCAGCTTAGACAATCAGGGGGTCACTAATGAAAAACTGTTTTTT. This translates into CASSLDNQGVTNEKLFF.

The chain joins TRBV9 to TRBJ2-2; 8 bases line up with TRBD1. Trimming took 3 bases from V and 4 from J; bases not matched to a gene: 2. This CDR3 is built from 14 residues. Germline V gene sequence: CDR1 SGDLS, CDR2 YYNGEE. The CDR3 loop is CASSGTGSTGELFF. In DNA, the CDR3 is TGTGCCAGCAGCGGGACAGGGAGCACCGGGGAGCTGTTTTTT.

This clone has only a few counts. The chain employs TRBV4-1 and TRBJ2-7; TRBD1 matches 12 bases. Losses at the gene ends were 2 bases for V and 0 bases for J; bases not matched to a gene: 2. The germline gives CDR1 MGHRA, CDR2 YSYEKL. The CDR3 sequence is 16 residues long. DNA for the CDR3: TGCGCCAGCAGCCAACCGGGACAGGGGGCCTCCTACGAGCAGTACTTC. This translates into CASSQPGQGASYEQYF.

The gene calls are TRBV5-4 and TRBJ2-5, with 11 positions matching TRBD1. TRBJ2-7 explains the end of the DNA better; the J call may be wrong. The germline V gene has CDR1 SGHNT and CDR2 YYREEE (reference sequence). The CDR3 length is 15 residues. CDR3 DNA: TGTGCCAGCAGCTGGGTCGGGACAGGGGGTAGCGAGCAGTACTTC. Translation: CASSWVGTGGSEQYF.

The chain joins TRBV5-1 to TRBJ2-1; TRBD2 agrees at 12 bases. V trimming: 0 bases; J trimming: 6 bases; junction bases outside the gene matches: 7. CDR1 is SGHRS and CDR2 is YFSETQ in the germline V gene. The CDR3 is made up of 17 amino acids. The CDR3 sequence: CASSLGASGRAVNEQFF. The CDR3 coding sequence is TGCGCCAGCAGCTTGGGGGCTAGCGGGAGGGCCGTCAATGAGCAGTTCTTC.

The rearrangement links TRBV5-5 to TRBJ2-1; possibly TRBD1 for D (6 bases). The ends were cut back, 4 bases at V and 0 bases at J, with 11 bases in the middle. The CDR3 extends over 15 amino acids. Germline V gives CDR1 SGHKS, CDR2 YYEKEE (reference sequence). CDR3 sequence (DNA): TGTGCCAGCAGCACCGGGACAAACTCCTACAATGAGCAGTTCTTC. This gives the protein CASSTGTNSYNEQFF.

This clone was detected only a few times. V and J are TRBV6-5 and TRBJ2-7, with 8 positions matching TRBD2. Germline-derived CDR1 and CDR2 are MNHEY and SVGAGI. With V trimmed by 6 bases and J by 6 bases, 10 bases remained unmatched. CDR3 length: 14 residues. CDR3 bases: TGTGCCAGCAGCACGACTAGCGAGATAGGCGAGCAGTACTTC. Encoded protein: CASSTTSEIGEQYF.

The chain has TRBV2 and TRBJ1-3; D unclear. CDR1 SNHLY and CDR2 FYNNEI come from the germline V gene. The CDR3 loop spans 14 amino acids. V was cut by 5 bases and J by 0 bases, with 8 bases left in between. The CDR3 spells CASSPSYSGNTIYF. The CDR3 DNA follows: TGTGCCAGCAGTCCGTCCTACTCTGGAAACACCATATATTTT.

The CDR3 loop is CANSGPGKNEQFF. CDR3 in DNA: TGTGCCAACTCGGGCCCCGGGAAAAATGAGCAGTTCTTC. This chain joins TRBV28 and TRBJ2-1; D is perhaps TRBD2 (5 bases). CDR3 length: 13 amino acids. Between the trimmed V and J ends, which lost 10 bases and 7 bases, there was a span of 17 bases. Germline CDR1 MDHEN, CDR2 SYDVKM.

The chain is built from TRBV27 and TRBJ2-2, with a tentative D call TRBD2 (6 bases). The CDR3 contains 19 residues. Germline CDR1 is MNHEY and CDR2 is SMNVEV (reference sequence). V lost 0 bases to trimming and J lost 0 bases, with 17 bases between them. The chain's CDR3 is CASSLSYPRGGTNTGELFF. The CDR3 DNA is TGTGCCAGCAGTTTATCGTACCCCCGGGGCGGGACGAACACCGGGGAGCTGTTTTTT.

The rearrangement uses TRBV28 and TRBJ1-3; D is undetermined. Germline CDR1 MDHEN, CDR2 SYDVKM. Trimming cost V 3 bases and J 0 bases, with 9 bases left between them. The CDR3 is made up of 15 amino acids. The CDR3 DNA sequence: TGTGCCAGCAGTTTTAGTCTGAGCTCTGGAAACACCATATATTTT. Translated: CASSFSLSSGNTIYF.

The chain couples TRBV29-1 to TRBJ1-1; D might be TRBD1 (6 bases). The CDR3 runs to 15 residues. Germline V gene sequence: CDR1 SQVTM, CDR2 ANQGSEA. Trimming cost V 6 bases and J 4 bases, with 21 bases left between them. This CDR3 is CSVEGGARGGTEAFF. The CDR3 region has the DNA TGCAGCGTCGAGGGGGGGGCGCGGGGGGGCACTGAAGCTTTCTTT.

The genes are TRBV18 and TRBJ1-5; D is undetermined. The CDR3 covers 19 residues. V was shortened by 0 bases and J by 5 bases, with 23 bases between the two germline ends. Germline V lookup: CDR1 KGHSH, CDR2 LQKENI. CDR3 bases: TGTGCCAGCTCACCACCGTTGAGGCCGGGTCTTGTAATGGATCAGCCCCAGCATTTT. Translating it yields CASSPPLRPGLVMDQPQHF. Supplemented by reference TRBV18 and TRBJ1-5, the full variable domain reads NAGVMQNPRHLVRRRGQEARLRCSPMKGHSHVYWYRQLPEEGLKFMVYLQKENIIDESGMPKERFSAEFPKEGPSILRIQQVVRGDSAAYFCASSPPLRPGLVMDQPQHFGDGTRLSIL.

The V and J genes are TRBV10-3 and TRBJ2-1; 10 nucleotides match TRBD2. This CDR3 spans 17 amino acids. Trimming removed 8 bases from V and 0 bases from J; junction bases left unmatched: 10. Germline values: CDR1 ENHRY, CDR2 SYGVKD. The CDR3 spells CAIGTAGGTNSYNEQFF. DNA of the CDR3: TGTGCCATCGGGACAGCGGGAGGGACCAACTCCTACAATGAGCAGTTCTTC.

The chain uses TRBV10-3 and TRBJ2-1; 11 nucleotides line up with TRBD1. This CDR3 has 15 amino acids. CDR1 ENHRY and CDR2 SYGVKD come from the germline V gene. Losses at the gene ends were 5 bases for V and 7 bases for J; bases not matched to a gene: 7. The CDR3 spells CAISIGQGAKNEQFF. CDR3 bases: TGTGCCATCAGTATCGGACAGGGGGCGAAGAATGAGCAGTTCTTC.

The V call is TRBV11-3, the J call TRBJ2-1; D might be TRBD1 (6 bases). Germline CDR1 and CDR2: SGHNT and YENEEA. V was clipped by 2 bases and J by 9 bases, with 14 bases between them. This CDR3 is built from 14 residues. The CDR3 is CASSLTQVGGEQFF. The CDR3, as DNA: TGTGCCAGCAGCTTAACACAGGTAGGGGGTGAGCAGTTCTTC.

This rearrangement joins TRBV7-2 to TRBJ2-7, with 8 positions matching TRBD1. Germline V gene lookup returns CDR1 SGHTA and CDR2 FQGNSA. The ends lost 7 bases at V and 5 bases at J; junction bases unmatched: 7. This CDR3 region has 13 residues. The CDR3 loop reads CASTRTGNHEQYF. In DNA form, the CDR3 reads TGTGCCAGCACTCGGACAGGGAACCACGAGCAGTACTTC.

This clone showed up just once. V usage is TRBV2 and J usage is TRBJ2-5, with a tentative D call TRBD2 (6 bases). This CDR3 contains 12 residues. Germline-derived CDR1 and CDR2 are SNHLY and FYNNEI. The ends were cut back, 8 bases at V and 5 bases at J, with 12 bases in the middle. The CDR3 loop is CASRGFGETQYF. Written as DNA, the CDR3 is TGTGCCAGCCGGGGGTTCGGGGAGACCCAGTACTTC. The full variable domain, completed using reference TRBV2 and TRBJ2-5, is EPEVTQTPSHQVTQMGQEVILRCVPISNHLYFYWYRQILGQKVEFLVSFYNNEISEKSEIFDDQFSVERPDGSNFTLKIRSTKLEDSAMYFCASRGFGETQYFGPGTRLLVL.